Included here is one T cell receptor beta chain sequence, with context. Its antigen is still unknown. Per-nucleotide qualities are absent, and no much larger clonotype sits a single base away. The CDR3 regions of human TCRbeta chains were subjected to immunosequencing. The source study handled its data this way. Repertoire TCRs were matched against a reference library of SARS-CoV-2-specific TCRs generated with the MIRA antigen-specificity platform. Breadth was defined as the fraction of unique TCRs that were SARS-CoV-2-associated, and depth was defined as the fraction of total T cells that were SARS-CoV-2-associated. Using the MIRA data, each spike-specific TCR was mapped to the spike region that the TCR reacts to and placed in a CD4 or CD8 class. Log10-transformed breadth and depth values were compared by one-way ANOVA with Sidak's multiple comparisons tests. TCRdb took over this immuneACCESS table, retaining in-frame rearrangements with V and J assigned. Such tables are incomplete; in checked studies, under half of the missing clones stem from an unresolved V gene, and the remainder is unexplained. V and J calls and clone size are given by that table; D and trimming were obtained from the DNA. This sample holds 180,000 or so clones; around 90% were observed only once. More than 4% of the sample rests with the top ten.

This specimen's time point label, interpreted: about 28 days (+/-7) after the second vaccine dose. The sample's treatment or condition label, in plain terms: meningococcal conjugate vaccine given as trial control. Vaccinee samples came from UK trials COV001 and COV002, including a single-blind randomized controlled phase 2/3 trial of AZD1222 (ChAdOx1 nCoV-19) in healthy adults. For TCRbeta chain sequencing, PBMC samples were collected from trial participants at day 0 and at day 28 after the second dose. V loses 4 bases of germline sequence and J loses 2 bases, and the interval between the two ends is 8 bases. From the cysteine through the phenylalanine, the CDR3 covers 13 amino acids. The sequence is cut down to CDR3 DNA, 39 bases in frame from base 1. CDR1 and CDR2, per the germline V gene, are LGHNA and YNFKEQ. This record belongs to a study of T cell responses to AZD1222 COVID-19 vaccine listed by TCRdb under 2021. At the level of the whole study: A total of over 230 trial participants underwent TCR sequencing, of whom roughly 210 had received two doses of AZD1222 and approximately 26 had received two doses of the MenACWY control vaccine. Trial participants were enrolled by age into 18-55, 56-69 and 70-plus year subgroups, with about 150, 28 and 57 TCR-sequenced participants respectively. Findings and caveats that apply to the study as a whole: Spike-specific TCR breadth and depth rose significantly after two AZD1222 doses compared with day 0 and with MenACWY recipients. Because no day 14 peak-response samples were available, the repertoires could be characterized only after the peak T cell response. Conclusions about previously exposed vaccinees are limited, since just a handful of AZD1222 recipients were seropositive for SARS-CoV-2 at baseline. The 56-69-year group was small, and its depth increase did not reach significance, likely because of low power. Participants were mostly white British, with more females than males. The authors suggested clonal diversity may have been underestimated. Vaccine-associated CD4 TCRs spanned the whole spike protein, with dominant responses in regions 160-218 and 743-854. Reportedly, almost half of the unique spike-specific TCRs recognized epitopes lying outside the regions that are mutated in the B.1.351 and B.1.1.7 variants.

The receptor chain draws on TRBV4-2 and TRBJ1-2; the D gene is perhaps TRBD1, on 6 matching bases. This receptor was identified in an adult who received the MenACWY meningococcal vaccine as a control. The source was peripheral blood, collected 28 days after the second dose of the MenACWY control vaccine. CDR3 loop: CASSPGGNYGYTF. The DNA is as follows: TGTGCCAGCAGCCCCGGGGGCAACTATGGCTACACCTTC.